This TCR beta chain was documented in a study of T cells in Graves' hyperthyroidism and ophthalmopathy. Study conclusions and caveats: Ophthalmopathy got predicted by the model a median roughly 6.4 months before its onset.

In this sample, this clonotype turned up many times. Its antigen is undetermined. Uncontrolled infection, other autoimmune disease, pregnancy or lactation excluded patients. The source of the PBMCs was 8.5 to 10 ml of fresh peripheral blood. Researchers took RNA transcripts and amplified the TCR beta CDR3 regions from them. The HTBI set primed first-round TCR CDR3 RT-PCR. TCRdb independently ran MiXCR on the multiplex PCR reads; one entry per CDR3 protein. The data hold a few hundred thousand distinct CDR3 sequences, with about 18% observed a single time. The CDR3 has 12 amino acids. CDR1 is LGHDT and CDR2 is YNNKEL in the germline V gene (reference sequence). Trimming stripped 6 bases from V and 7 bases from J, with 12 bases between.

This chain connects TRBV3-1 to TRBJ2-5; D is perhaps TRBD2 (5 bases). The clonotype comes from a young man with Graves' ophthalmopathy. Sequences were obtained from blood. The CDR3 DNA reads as TGTGCCAGCAGACAGTCTGGAGGGACCCAGTACTTC. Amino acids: CASRQSGGTQYF.